This entry lists 30 T cell receptor beta chains sequenced from one sample in a study of T cells in women clearing cervical HPV infection. The assay was immunoSEQ multiplex PCR, and TCRdb's table has in-frame clones only and misses some. In total, the table holds 20,000 to 25,000 clones. Sequencing was done on a sample of blood buffy coat. Receptors were obtained from a woman aged 18 to 75 with a cervical HPV16 infection that either progressed to CIN3+ or cleared (not recorded which).

In regard to this clone: Coverage ceases 3 residues before the CDR3 finishes, and the germline J gene fills in the end. The V and J genes are TRBV20-1 and TRBJ2-2, with 7 bases that match TRBD1. The trim removed 6 bases at V and 6 bases at J, leaving 4 bases unmatched. CDR3 length equals 12 residues. Germline-derived CDR1 and CDR2 are DFQATT and SNEGSKA (reference sequence). The CDR3 here is CSARQGAGELFF. Partial CDR3 DNA: TGCAGTGCCCGACAGGGTGCCGGGGAG.

Points on this clone: The read terminates 3 residues ahead of where the CDR3 ends, so the germline J gene completes it. The sample contains more than one DNA sequence encoding this CDR3. The chain joins TRBV19 to TRBJ2-7; 7 bases align to TRBD1. This CDR3 has 14 residues. Trimming cost V 6 bases and J 1 base; bases outside gene matches: 6. CDR1 and CDR2 (germline): LNHDA, SQIVND (reference sequence). This CDR3 is CASRETGLSYEQYF. CDR3 DNA (partial): TGTGCCAGTAGAGAGACAGGGCTGTCCTACGAG.

Notes on this clone: Coverage ceases 3 residues before the CDR3 finishes, and the germline J gene fills in the end. This sequence joins TRBV20-1 and TRBJ1-4; D call uncertain. V lost 6 bases to trimming and J lost 0 bases, with 8 bases between them. Looked up from germline, CDR1 is DFQATT and CDR2 is SNEGSKA (reference sequence). The CDR3 runs to 13 residues. CDR3 DNA, as far as it was read: TGCAGTGCGAACAGAGCAACTAATGAAAAA. Translation gives CSANRATNEK. The entire CDR3 sequence reads CSANRATNEKLFF.

To note about this clone: The observed sequence ends 3 residues before the CDR3 terminus, with the missing tail filled in from the germline J gene. The chain employs TRBV7-2 and TRBJ2-3; 12 bases line up with TRBD2. V lost 6 bases and J lost 6; bases outside the gene matches: 7. Germline V lookup: CDR1 SGHTA, CDR2 FQGNSA. The CDR3 has 15 amino acids. Incomplete CDR3 DNA: TGTGCCAGCAGTGCTAGCGGGAGGGCCCTGGATACG. It encodes CASSASGRALDT. The entire CDR3 protein is CASSASGRALDTQYF.

For this clone: The CDR3 end lies 3 residues beyond the end of the read and is filled in from the germline J gene. The rearrangement joins TRBV20-1 to TRBJ2-3; 7 bases line up with TRBD2. The CDR3 is made up of 15 amino acids. The junction had 9 bases not matched to a gene; V was cut back by 6 bases and J by 0 bases. Germline loops: CDR1 DFQATT, CDR2 SNEGSKA (reference sequence). The CDR3 region is CSARPSGPSTDTQYF. Partial CDR3 DNA: TGCAGTGCCCGACCTAGCGGCCCTAGCACAGATACG.

As regards this clone: The CDR3 end lies 3 residues beyond the end of the read and is filled in from the germline J gene. The chain couples TRBV5-1 to TRBJ1-2; 9 bases map to TRBD1. CDR3 length equals 14 residues. The germline V gene has CDR1 SGHRS and CDR2 YFSETQ. The CDR3 sequence is CASSLDRGYRGYTF. CDR3 DNA, as far as it was read: TGCGCCAGCAGCCTGGACAGGGGATATCGGGGC.

The CDR3 bases that were read are TGTGCCAGCAGCTTGCCTAGGGGGGGGGATACG. Its protein is CASSLPRGGDT. The complete CDR3 protein is CASSLPRGGDTQYF. The chain combines TRBV5-4 with TRBJ2-3; tentatively, D is TRBD2 (7 bases). The CDR3 end lies 3 residues beyond the end of the read and is filled in from the germline J gene. V shed 1 base and J shed 6 bases, with 12 bases lying between them. The CDR3 has 14 residues. Per germline, CDR1 SGHNT and CDR2 YYREEE (reference sequence).

Notes on this clone: The read finishes 3 residues shy of the CDR3 end, and the germline J gene is used to complete it. The rearrangement joins TRBV30 to TRBJ2-1; 9 bases agree with TRBD2. V trimming: 1 base; J trimming: 7 bases; junction bases outside the gene matches: 5. The CDR3 contains 14 residues. Germline V lookup: CDR1 GTSNPN, CDR2 SVGIG (reference sequence). The covered CDR3 bases are TGTGCCTGGAGTGGCGGGAGGGCCGGTAATGAG. This codes for CAWSGGRAGNE. The complete CDR3 sequence is CAWSGGRAGNEQFF.

For this clone: The CDR3 end falls 3 residues outside the read, so it is completed with the germline J gene. The genes are TRBV12-3 or TRBV12-4 and TRBJ2-3; 12 bases are a match to TRBD2. The junction had 4 bases not matched to a gene; V was cut back by 6 bases and J by 0 bases. The CDR3 covers 16 residues. CDR3 residues: CASRPGLAGSTDTQYF. The sequenced CDR3 bases are TGTGCCAGCAGGCCCGGACTAGCGGGGAGCACAGATACG.

With respect to this clone: The read halts 3 residues ahead of the CDR3 end, with the missing end drawn from the germline J gene. The rearrangement uses TRBV7-2 and TRBJ1-1, with unresolved D. This CDR3 region has 11 residues. V lost 2 bases to trimming and J lost 4 bases, with 2 bases between them. CDR1 SGHTA and CDR2 FQGNSA come from the germline V gene. The CDR3 region is CASSLRTEAFF. The covered CDR3 bases are TGTGCCAGCAGCTTACGCACTGAA.

In regard to this clone: The read terminates 3 residues ahead of where the CDR3 ends, so the germline J gene completes it. The V and J genes are TRBV5-6 and TRBJ1-2; D is possibly TRBD1 (5 bases). This CDR3 has 15 residues. Germline V gene lookup returns CDR1 SGHDT and CDR2 YYEEEE. CDR3 loop: CASSFRDRRLAGYTF. The part of the CDR3 DNA that was read is TGTGCCAGCAGCTTCCGCGACAGACGCTTGGCGGGC.

Worth noting for this clone: The read terminates 3 residues ahead of where the CDR3 ends, so the germline J gene completes it. This chain connects TRBV28 to TRBJ1-3; D not certain. V was shortened by 3 bases and J by 4 bases, with 4 bases between the two germline ends. In germline, CDR1 is MDHEN, CDR2 SYDVKM. CDR3 size: 12 residues. The CDR3 here is CASSFSGNTIYF. The sequenced part of the CDR3 DNA is TGTGCCAGCAGTTTCTCGGGAAACACC.

Points on this clone: The read finishes 3 residues shy of the CDR3 end, and the germline J gene is used to complete it. The chain links TRBV19 to TRBJ2-3; TRBD2 might be the D (5 bases). V lost 1 base and J lost 0, with 11 bases in between. This CDR3 is 16 amino acids long. Germline V gene data show CDR1 as LNHDA and CDR2 as SQIVND (reference sequence). The CDR3 protein is CASSIGSGSSTDTQYF. Incomplete CDR3 DNA: TGTGCCAGTAGTATAGGGAGCGGCTCTAGCACAGATACG.

The part of the CDR3 DNA that was read is TGTGCCACAAATGGACAGGGTTTCACCGGGGAG. Its translation is CATNGQGFTGE. In full, the CDR3 reads CATNGQGFTGELFF. The chain joins TRBV2 to TRBJ2-2; 8 nucleotides line up with TRBD1. The observed sequence ends 3 residues before the CDR3 terminus, with the missing tail filled in from the germline J gene. CDR1 and CDR2 from the germline V gene are SNHLY and FYNNEI. Trimming took 10 bases from V and 4 from J; bases not matched to a gene: 8. This CDR3 is built from 14 residues.

CDR3 in amino acids: CASSLLQGARQPQHF. Incomplete CDR3 DNA: TGCGCCAGCAGCTTGCTTCAGGGGGCAAGACAGCCC. This chain connects TRBV5-1 to TRBJ1-5; 8 nucleotides align to TRBD1. The read is 3 residues too short to cover the CDR3 end, so that end is filled in from the germline J gene. The CDR3 length is 15 residues. Germline CDR1 SGHRS, CDR2 YFSETQ. Trimming at V came to 1 base and at J to 7 bases, leaving 7 bases not matched to a gene.

With regard to this clone: The read is 3 residues too short to cover the CDR3 end, so that end is filled in from the germline J gene. The chain has TRBV7-3 and TRBJ2-3; tentatively, D is TRBD2 (7 bases). The CDR3 is made up of 15 amino acids. Germline V CDR1 and CDR2: SGHTA, FQGTGA. V dropped 0 bases and J dropped 4 bases, with 11 bases sitting between them. CDR3 bases read: TGTGCCAGCAGCTTAACAGGGGGGGGCCCAGATACG. Translated, it gives CASSLTGGGPDT. The full CDR3 protein is CASSLTGGGPDTQYF.

As concerns this clone: The read terminates 3 residues before the CDR3 end, so the remaining end is supplied by the germline J gene. The V gene is TRBV7-9, the J gene TRBJ2-4; TRBD1 agrees at 9 bases. CDR1 is SEHNR, CDR2 FQNEAQ, per germline (reference sequence). CDR3 length: 14 amino acids. V was clipped by 4 bases and J by 7 bases; unmatched bases: 5. The sequenced part of the CDR3 DNA is TGTGCCAGCAGCTCGACAGGGGGTAACAACATT. Residues: CASSSTGGNNI. The whole CDR3 is CASSSTGGNNIQYF.

Comments on this clone: Read sequence stops 3 residues before the CDR3 end, and the germline J gene provides the missing end. The chain links TRBV5-1 to TRBJ2-1; 14 positions match TRBD2. The ends lost 4 bases at V and 4 bases at J; junction bases unmatched: 7. The length of the CDR3 is 17 residues. CDR1 is SGHRS and CDR2 is YFSETQ in the germline V gene. CDR3 DNA, as far as it was read: TGCGCCAGCAGCCTTAGACTAGCGGGAGGGGGGTACAATGAG. Encoded protein: CASSLRLAGGGYNE. The CDR3 in full is CASSLRLAGGGYNEQFF.

Comment on this clone: The CDR3 extends 3 residues past the end of the read, so its final part is completed from the germline J gene. The gene calls are TRBV6-2 or TRBV6-3 and TRBJ2-4, with D possibly matching TRBD2 (5 bases). The CDR3 loop spans 16 amino acids. CDR1 is MNHEY and CDR2 is SVGEGT in the germline V gene. V lost 5 bases to trimming and J lost 0 bases, with 14 bases between them. Incomplete CDR3 DNA: TGTGCCAGCAGTCAAAGAGGAGCGGTAGCCAAAAACATT. This translates into CASSQRGAVAKNI. The complete CDR3 protein is CASSQRGAVAKNIQYF.

As to this clone: The read ends 3 residues before the CDR3 terminus; that terminus is restored from the germline J gene. The rearrangement joins TRBV3-1 (or the pseudogene TRBV3-2) to TRBJ2-7, with 13 bases matching TRBD2. The CDR3 length is 17 residues. Looked up from germline, CDR1 is LGHDT and CDR2 is YNNKEL (reference sequence). V trimming: 4 bases; J trimming: 5 bases; junction bases outside the gene matches: 11. The CDR3 here is CASSRRLAGGGIHEQYF. The sequenced part of the CDR3 DNA is TGTGCCAGCAGCCGCAGACTAGCGGGAGGTGGGATCCACGAG.

To note about this clone: The read finishes 3 residues shy of the CDR3 end, and the germline J gene is used to complete it. J is TRBJ1-4 and V is TRBV5-8; the match to TRBD1 covers 8 bases. Germline-derived CDR1 and CDR2 are SGHTS and YDEGEE. The CDR3 spans 14 residues. V shed 4 bases, J shed 7 bases, and the junction held 6 bases outside the gene matches. Here the CDR3 reads CASSPGGGSEKLFF. The covered CDR3 bases are TGTGCCAGCAGCCCAGGGGGCGGGAGTGAAAAA.

With regard to this clone: The read is 3 residues too short to cover the CDR3 end, so that end is filled in from the germline J gene. The gene calls are TRBV4-1 and TRBJ1-2, with a tentative D call TRBD1 (5 bases). The V end lost 0 bases, the J end lost 4 bases, and 21 bases lay between the germline ends. The CDR3 length is 18 residues. The germline V gene encodes CDR1 MGHRA and CDR2 YSYEKL. Incomplete CDR3 DNA: TGCGCCAGCAGCCAAGAGGGGGGACCTATAAACCGAGGCTATGGC. Its translation is CASSQEGGPINRGYG. The full CDR3 sequence reads CASSQEGGPINRGYGYTF.

About this clone itself: The read finishes 3 residues shy of the CDR3 end, and the germline J gene is used to complete it. The chain uses TRBV28 and TRBJ1-5; D unresolved. Trimming took 3 bases from V and 6 from J, leaving 6 bases between them. The CDR3 sequence is 12 residues long. Germline-derived CDR1 and CDR2 are MDHEN and SYDVKM. This chain's CDR3 is CASSLVGQPQHF. The part of the CDR3 DNA that was read is TGTGCCAGCAGTTTGGTCGGTCAGCCC.

In regard to this clone: The CDR3 is cut off 3 residues early in the read; its end comes from the germline J gene. Other DNA variants within this sample encode the same CDR3. The chain couples TRBV19 to TRBJ2-5, with 9 bases fitting TRBD2. Germline V lookup: CDR1 LNHDA, CDR2 SQIVND (reference sequence). This CDR3 spans 12 amino acids. J lost 4 bases, V lost 6 bases, and 0 bases had no gene match. The CDR3 DNA, read in part, is TGTGCCAGTAGACTAGCGGGAGAGACC. It encodes CASRLAGET. The whole CDR3 region reads CASRLAGETQYF.

A word on this clone: The read finishes 3 residues shy of the CDR3 end, and the germline J gene is used to complete it. V is TRBV5-1 and J is TRBJ2-7, with a weak D call TRBD1 (6 bases). V lost 3 bases and J 5 bases, leaving 21 bases between the germline ends. Per germline, CDR1 SGHRS and CDR2 YFSETQ. CDR3 size: 16 residues. The covered CDR3 bases are TGCGCCAGCAGCTCTTACCCGCCCAATCCAGGGGACGAG. This gives the protein CASSSYPPNPGDE. The full CDR3 reads CASSSYPPNPGDEQYF.

To note about this clone: The CDR3 goes on 3 residues after the read ends, and that part is filled in from the germline J gene. The chain is built from TRBV20-1 and TRBJ2-2, with TRBD2 matching over 10 bases. The CDR3 extends over 15 amino acids. V was clipped by 6 bases and J by 4 bases; unmatched bases: 8. Per germline, CDR1 DFQATT and CDR2 SNEGSKA (reference sequence). The CDR3 bases that were read are TGCAGTGCGCAACCGGGACTAGCGCGCACCGGGGAG. It is translated as CSAQPGLARTGE. The entire CDR3 protein reads CSAQPGLARTGELFF.

With regard to this clone: The read ends 3 residues before the CDR3 terminus; that terminus is restored from the germline J gene. The rearrangement links TRBV7-8 to TRBJ2-3, with D unresolved. Trimming pared 0 bases from V and 5 bases from J, leaving 3 bases between. This CDR3 is built from 12 residues. CDR1 is SGHVS and CDR2 is FQNEAQ in the germline V gene. Here the CDR3 reads CASSLARDTQYF. CDR3 DNA, as far as it was read: TGTGCCAGCAGCTTAGCCAGAGATACG.

A note on this clone: The CDR3 end falls 3 residues outside the read, so it is completed with the germline J gene. The chain joins TRBV5-6 to TRBJ1-6; D is unresolved. CDR1 and CDR2 (germline): SGHDT, YYEEEE. The V gene lost 6 bases and the J gene lost 8 bases, with 18 bases spanning the gap. There are 15 residues in the CDR3. CDR3 region: CASNGWGPGDSPLHF. The sequenced part of the CDR3 DNA is TGTGCCAGCAACGGATGGGGTCCCGGGGATTCACCC.

The covered CDR3 bases are TGCAGTGCCCCCGCAGGGGGTAGTTACGAG. Its translation is CSAPAGGSYE. From start to end, the CDR3 is CSAPAGGSYEQYF. V and J are TRBV20-1 and TRBJ2-7; 7 positions match TRBD1. From the germline J gene comes the end of the CDR3, since the read stops 3 residues before it. This CDR3 is built from 13 residues. The germline V gene has CDR1 DFQATT and CDR2 SNEGSKA (reference sequence). J gave up 4 bases and V 6 bases, and 9 bases lay outside the gene matches.

About this clone itself: The read ends 3 residues shy of where the CDR3 ends; the end is completed using the germline J gene. This chain joins TRBV7-9 and TRBJ1-5; D ambiguous. V lost 2 bases and J lost 3, with 5 bases in between. CDR1 and CDR2 (germline): SEHNR, FQNEAQ (reference sequence). CDR3 length: 13 residues. The covered CDR3 bases are TGTGCCAGCAGCTTATTAGACAATCAGCCC. Its protein product is CASSLLDNQP. The CDR3 reads in full as CASSLLDNQPQHF.